This TCR beta chain was profiled in a study of cytomegalovirus exposure and HLA in healthy donors. General study findings and limits: Common viral pathogens seemed to be connected with several of the most significant clusters, according to a later analysis. In an earlier analysis, in several hundred donors, most V segments appeared productive either ~87% or ~30% of the time. Accounts indicate the classifier identified cytomegalovirus status with strong specificity and sensitivity. CMV serostatus was the only immune exposure information that was available.

Notes on this clone: Its specificity is not known.

CDR1 is MNHEY and CDR2 is SVGAGI in the germline V gene. The J segment lost 4 bases and the V segment lost 6 bases, leaving 2 bases of the junction unmatched. This CDR3 contains 12 residues. Vbeta (60) and Jbeta (13) primers were used in the PCR. Here immunoSEQ multiplex PCR was the method, and the copy in TCRdb shows in-frame clones only, minus some. The sample includes 120,000 to 150,000 clones, 79% of them seen just once. This sequence originates from a man younger than 30 in good health and CMV-seronegative. The gene calls are TRBV6-5 and TRBJ1-2, with TRBD1 matching 7 bases. Sequencing input: PBMCs. CDR3 residues: CASSTGVYGYTF. As DNA, the CDR3 is TGTGCCAGCAGCACAGGGGTCTATGGCTACACCTTC.